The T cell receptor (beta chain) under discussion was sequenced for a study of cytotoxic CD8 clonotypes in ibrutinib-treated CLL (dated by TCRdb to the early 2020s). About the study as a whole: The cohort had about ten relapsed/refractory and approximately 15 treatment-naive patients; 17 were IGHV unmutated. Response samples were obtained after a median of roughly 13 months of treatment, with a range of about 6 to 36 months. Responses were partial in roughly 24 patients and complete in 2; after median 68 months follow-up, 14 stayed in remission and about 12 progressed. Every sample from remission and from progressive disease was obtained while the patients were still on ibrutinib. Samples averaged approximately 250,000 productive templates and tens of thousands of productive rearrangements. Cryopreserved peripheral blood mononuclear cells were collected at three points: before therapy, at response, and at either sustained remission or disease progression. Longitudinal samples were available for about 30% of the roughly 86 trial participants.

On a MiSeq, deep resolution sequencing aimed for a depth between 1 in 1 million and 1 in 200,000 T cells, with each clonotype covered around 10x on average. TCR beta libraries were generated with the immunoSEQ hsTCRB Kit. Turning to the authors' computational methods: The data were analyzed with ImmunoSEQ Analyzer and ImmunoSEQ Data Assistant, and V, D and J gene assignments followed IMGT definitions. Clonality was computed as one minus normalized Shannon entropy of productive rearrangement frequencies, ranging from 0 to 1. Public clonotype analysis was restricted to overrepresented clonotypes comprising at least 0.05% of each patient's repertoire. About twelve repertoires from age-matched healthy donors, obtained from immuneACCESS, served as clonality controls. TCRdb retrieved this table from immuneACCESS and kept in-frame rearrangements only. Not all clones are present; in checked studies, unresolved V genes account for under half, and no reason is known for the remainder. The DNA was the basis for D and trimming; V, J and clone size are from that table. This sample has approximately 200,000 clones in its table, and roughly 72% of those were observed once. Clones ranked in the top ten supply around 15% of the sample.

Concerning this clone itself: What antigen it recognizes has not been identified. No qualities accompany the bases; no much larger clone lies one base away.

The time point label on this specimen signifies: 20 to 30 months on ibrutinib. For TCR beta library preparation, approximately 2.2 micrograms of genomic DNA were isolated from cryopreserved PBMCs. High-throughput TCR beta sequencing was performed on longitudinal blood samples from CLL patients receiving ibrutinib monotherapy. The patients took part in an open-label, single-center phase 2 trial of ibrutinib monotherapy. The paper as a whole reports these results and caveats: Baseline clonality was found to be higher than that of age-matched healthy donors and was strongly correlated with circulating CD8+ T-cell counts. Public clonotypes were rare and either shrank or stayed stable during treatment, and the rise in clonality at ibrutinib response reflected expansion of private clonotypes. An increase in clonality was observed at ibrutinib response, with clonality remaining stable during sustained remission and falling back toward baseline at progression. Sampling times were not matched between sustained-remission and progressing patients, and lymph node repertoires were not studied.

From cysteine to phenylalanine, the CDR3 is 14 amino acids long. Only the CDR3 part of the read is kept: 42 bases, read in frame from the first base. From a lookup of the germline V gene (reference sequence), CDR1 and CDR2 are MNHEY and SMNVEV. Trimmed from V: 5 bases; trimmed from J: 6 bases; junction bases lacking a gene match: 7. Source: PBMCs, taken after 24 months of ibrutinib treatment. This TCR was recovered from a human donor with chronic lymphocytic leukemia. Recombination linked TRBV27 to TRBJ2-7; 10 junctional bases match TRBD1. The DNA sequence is TGTGCCAGCAGTGTCGACAGGGGGCCCCGCGAGCAGTACTTC. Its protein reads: CASSVDRGPREQYF.